These 15 T cell receptor beta chains were all obtained from the same sample, sequenced in a study of long-term antiretroviral therapy in people with HIV. Runs used v3.0 of the immunoSEQ assay and were done at survey level. Data came from immunoSEQ multiplex PCR; TCRdb stores just in-frame clones and leaves some out. The sample includes under 20,000 clones, about 71% of them seen just once. The sample was unsorted PBMCs, taken 1.5 years before starting antiretroviral therapy. The receptors were gathered from a woman between 45 and 60 years old with HIV.

The V gene is TRBV15, the J gene TRBJ1-2; 7 bases are a match to TRBD1. The germline V gene encodes CDR1 LNHNV and CDR2 YYDKDF (reference sequence). The junction had 4 bases not matched to a gene; V was cut back by 2 bases and J by 7 bases. CDR3 length equals 13 residues. CDR3 bases: TGTGCCACCAGCAGAACAGGGGACGCTGGCTACACCTTC. It specifies CATSRTGDAGYTF.

The V and J genes are TRBV29-1 and TRBJ2-5; D is uncertain. CDR3 length equals 12 residues. The V and J ends lost 0 bases and 2 bases respectively, with 4 bases between them. Germline CDR1 SQVTM, CDR2 ANQGSEA. The CDR3 DNA sequence: TGCAGCGTTGAAGACAGGCAAGAGACCCAGTACTTC. This sequence encodes CSVEDRQETQYF.

The chain carries TRBV21-1 and TRBJ2-3; the table's D call, TRBD2, was not checked against the DNA. TRBV21-1 is noted as a pseudogene. CDR3 size: 18 residues. The CDR3 sequence is CASSSKGSLAGSADTQYF. Here the CDR3 DNA reads TGTGCCAGCAGCTCGAAGGGTTCGCTAGCGGGTTCGGCGGATACGCAGTATTTT.

This sequence joins TRBV2 and TRBJ1-3, with TRBD1 matching 7 bases. This CDR3 contains 14 residues. Looked up from germline, CDR1 is SNHLY and CDR2 is FYNNEI. V dropped 6 bases and J dropped 2; count of bases not matched to a gene: 4. DNA for the CDR3: TGTGCCAGCAGATCGGACAGGCCTGGAAACACCATATATTTT. Protein sequence: CASRSDRPGNTIYF. Looking up the rest from reference TRBV2 and TRBJ1-3 gives the full variable domain: EPEVTQTPSHQVTQMGQEVILRCVPISNHLYFYWYRQILGQKVEFLVSFYNNEISEKSEIFDDQFSVERPDGSNFTLKIRSTKLEDSAMYFCASRSDRPGNTIYFGEGSWLTVV.

The chain joins TRBV7-2 to TRBJ2-2; D unclear. Germline V lookup: CDR1 SGHTA, CDR2 FQGNSA. V gave up 1 base and J gave up 5 bases, with 8 bases separating them. The CDR3 has 14 residues. Here the CDR3 reads CASSLGGGTGELFF. In nucleotides, the CDR3 is TGTGCCAGCAGCTTAGGGGGTGGGACCGGGGAGCTGTTTTTT.

This CDR3 is CASSWGQAYNEQFF. In DNA, the CDR3 is TGTGCCAGCAGCTGGGGACAGGCCTACAATGAGCAGTTCTTC. V is TRBV7-8 and J is TRBJ2-1; TRBD1 agrees at 8 bases. The CDR3 contains 14 residues. Germline CDR1 and CDR2: SGHVS and FQNEAQ. V was clipped by 4 bases and J by 2 bases; unmatched bases: 1.

The chain has TRBV19 and TRBJ1-1; 11 bases fit TRBD1. The germline CDR1 and CDR2 sequences are LNHDA and SQIVND (reference sequence). The CDR3 spans 16 residues. Germline trimming cut 4 bases from V and 1 base from J; bases unmatched to any gene: 5. The CDR3 sequence: CASSKPGTGGNTEAFF. CDR3 DNA sequence: TGTGCCAGTAGTAAACCCGGGACAGGGGGGAACACTGAAGCTTTCTTT. The full variable domain, with the rest looked up from reference TRBV19 and TRBJ1-1, is DGGITQSPKYLFRKEGQNVTLSCEQNLNHDAMYWYRQDPGQGLRLIYYSQIVNDFQKGDIAEGYSVSREKKESFPLTVTSAQKNPTAFYLCASSKPGTGGNTEAFFGQGTRLTVV.

J is TRBJ1-3 and V is TRBV4-2; D uncertain. V lost 4 bases and J 1 base, leaving 14 bases between the germline ends. The CDR3 contains 16 residues. Germline lookup yields CDR1 LGHNA and CDR2 YNFKEQ. The DNA of the CDR3 is TGTGCCAGCAGCCCGCTAAAGGACGGGTCTGGAAACACCATATATTTT. It is translated as CASSPLKDGSGNTIYF.

The J gene is TRBJ2-2, the V gene TRBV6-1; D remains ambiguous. This CDR3 is built from 14 residues. Trimming took off 5 bases at V and 3 bases at J, with 10 bases between the two ends. Germline values: CDR1 MNHNS, CDR2 SASEGT. CDR3: CASSLVGDTGELFF. CDR3 sequence (DNA): TGTGCCAGCAGTCTGGTTGGAGACACCGGGGAGCTGTTTTTT.

The gene calls are TRBV30 and TRBJ2-3; D is tentatively TRBD1 or TRBD2 (5 bases each). CDR1 and CDR2 from the germline V gene are GTSNPN and SVGIG (reference sequence). The CDR3 is 14 residues long. Trimming pared 2 bases from V and 0 bases from J, leaving 9 bases between. Here the CDR3 DNA reads TGTGCCTGGAGTCGGGGCTTTAGCACAGATACGCAGTATTTT. Translation: CAWSRGFSTDTQYF. Filled out from reference TRBV30 and TRBJ2-3, the complete variable domain reads SQTIHQWPATLVQPVGSPLSLECTVEGTSNPNLYWYRQAAGRGLQLLFYSVGIGQISSEVPQNLSASRPQDRQFILSSKKLLLSDSGFYLCAWSRGFSTDTQYFGPGTRLTVL.

The table lists this clone with a few counts. The chain carries TRBV19 and TRBJ1-6; D is perhaps TRBD1 (5 bases). Trimming took 9 bases from V and 6 from J, leaving 18 bases between them. CDR1 is LNHDA and CDR2 is SQIVND in the germline V gene (reference sequence). This CDR3 is built from 15 residues. The CDR3 here is CASVPEGRSNSPLHF. The CDR3 nucleotides are TGTGCCAGCGTTCCGGAGGGGAGATCTAATTCACCCCTCCACTTT.

A single count supports this clone. The V and J genes are TRBV6-5 and TRBJ2-7; 12 nucleotides agree with TRBD2. The germline CDR1 and CDR2 sequences are MNHEY and SVGAGI. The CDR3 is 15 residues long. V dropped 4 bases and J dropped 0; count of bases not matched to a gene: 1. The chain's CDR3 is CASSSSGGDSYEQYF. The CDR3 coding sequence is TGTGCCAGCAGTTCTAGCGGGGGGGACTCCTACGAGCAGTACTTC.

The chain couples TRBV6-1 to TRBJ2-7; D possibly uses TRBD1 or TRBD2 (5 bases each). This CDR3 region has 14 residues. Germline V gene sequence: CDR1 MNHNS, CDR2 SASEGT. V was clipped by 4 bases and J by 3 bases, with 13 bases between them. The DNA of the CDR3 is TGTGCCAGCAGTGTCCGGGACGGTAACTACGAGCAGTACGTC. Translated: CASSVRDGNYEQYV.

The chain employs TRBV6-5 and TRBJ2-2; TRBD1 matches 8 bases. The J segment lost 3 bases and the V segment lost 10 bases, leaving 7 bases of the junction unmatched. CDR1 is MNHEY, CDR2 SVGAGI, per germline. The CDR3 is 14 residues long. CDR3 DNA: TGTGCCACCACCGACAGGGGTGACACCGGGGAGCTGTTTTTT. Protein: CATTDRGDTGELFF.

This clone turned up a few times. This chain connects TRBV11-2 to TRBJ1-2; 7 nucleotides line up with TRBD1. This CDR3 comprises 15 residues. Germline CDR1 and CDR2: SGHAT and FQNNGV. Trimming at V came to 6 bases and at J to 4 bases, leaving 11 bases not matched to a gene. The CDR3 sequence is CASRAPGDSVYGYTF. DNA of the CDR3: TGTGCCAGCAGGGCTCCGGGGGACAGCGTCTATGGCTACACCTTC.